This T cell receptor beta chain was observed in a study of cytomegalovirus exposure and HLA in healthy donors. Study-wide results and caveats: Reported performance of the classifier showed diagnosis of cytomegalovirus status with high specificity and sensitivity. Some TCR beta chains (roughly 160 of them) were listed as cytomegalovirus-associated. Rare TCR sequences predominated, though certain public TCRs were found in many donors.

Turning to this clone: Its antigen is currently unknown. The junction differs from germline at one of its ends, possibly a read error.

The repertoire was sequenced with immunoSEQ multiplex PCR; TCRdb's copy has only in-frame clones and lacks some. The repertoire holds fewer than 400,000 clones, with around 86% as singletons. This receptor was identified in a young woman in good health and CMV-seronegative. What was sequenced was PBMCs.

CDR3 residues: CASSPGTSDYNEQFF. DNA for the CDR3: TGTGCTAGCAGCCCCGGGACTAGCGATTACAATGAGCAGTTCTTC. The chain is built from TRBV7-7 and TRBJ2-1; TRBD2 matches at 10 bases. The CDR3 sequence is 15 residues long. From germline, CDR1 is SSHAT and CDR2 FNYEAQ (reference sequence).